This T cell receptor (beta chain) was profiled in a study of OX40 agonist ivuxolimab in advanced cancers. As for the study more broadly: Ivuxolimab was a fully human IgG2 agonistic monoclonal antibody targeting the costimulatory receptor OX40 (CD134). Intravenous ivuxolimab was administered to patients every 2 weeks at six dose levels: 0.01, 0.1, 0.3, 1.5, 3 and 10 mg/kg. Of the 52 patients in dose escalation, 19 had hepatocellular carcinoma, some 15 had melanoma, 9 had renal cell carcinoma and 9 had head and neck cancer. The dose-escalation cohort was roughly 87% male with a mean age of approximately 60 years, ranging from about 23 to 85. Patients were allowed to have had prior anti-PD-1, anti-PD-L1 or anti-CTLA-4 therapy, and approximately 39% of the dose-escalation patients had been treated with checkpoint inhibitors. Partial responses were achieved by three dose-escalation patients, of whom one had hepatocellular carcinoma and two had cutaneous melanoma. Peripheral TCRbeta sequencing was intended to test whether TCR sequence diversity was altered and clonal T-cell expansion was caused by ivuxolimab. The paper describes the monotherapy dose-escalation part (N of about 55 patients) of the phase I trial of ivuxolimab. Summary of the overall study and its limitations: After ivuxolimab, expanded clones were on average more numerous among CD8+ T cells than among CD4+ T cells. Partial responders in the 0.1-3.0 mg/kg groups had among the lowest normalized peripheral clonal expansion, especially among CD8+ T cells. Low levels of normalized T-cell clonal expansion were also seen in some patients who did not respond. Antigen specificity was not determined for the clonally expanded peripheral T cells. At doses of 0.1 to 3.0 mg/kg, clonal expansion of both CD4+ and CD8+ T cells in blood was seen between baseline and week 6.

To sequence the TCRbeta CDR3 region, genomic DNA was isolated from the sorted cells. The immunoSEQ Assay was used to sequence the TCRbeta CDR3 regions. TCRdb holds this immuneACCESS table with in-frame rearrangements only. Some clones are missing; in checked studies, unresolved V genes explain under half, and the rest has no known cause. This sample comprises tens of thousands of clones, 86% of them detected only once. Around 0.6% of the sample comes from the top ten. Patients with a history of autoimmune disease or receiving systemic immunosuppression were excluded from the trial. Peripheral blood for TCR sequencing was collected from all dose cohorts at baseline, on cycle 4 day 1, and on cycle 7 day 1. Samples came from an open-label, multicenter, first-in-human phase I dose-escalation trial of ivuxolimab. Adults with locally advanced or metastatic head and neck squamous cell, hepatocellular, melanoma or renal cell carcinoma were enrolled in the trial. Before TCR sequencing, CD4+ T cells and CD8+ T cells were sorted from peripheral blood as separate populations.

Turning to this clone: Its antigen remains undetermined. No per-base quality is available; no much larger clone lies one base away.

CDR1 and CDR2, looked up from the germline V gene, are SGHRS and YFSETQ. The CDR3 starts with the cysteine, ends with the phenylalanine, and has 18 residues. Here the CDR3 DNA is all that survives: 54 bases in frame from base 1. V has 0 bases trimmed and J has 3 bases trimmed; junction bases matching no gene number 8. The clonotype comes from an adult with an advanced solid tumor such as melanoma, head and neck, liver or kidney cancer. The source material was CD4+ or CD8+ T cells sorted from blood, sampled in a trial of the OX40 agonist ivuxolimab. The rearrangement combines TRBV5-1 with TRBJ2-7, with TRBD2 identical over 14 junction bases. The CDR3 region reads CASSLGLAGGPGVYEQYF. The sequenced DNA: TGCGCCAGCAGCTTGGGACTAGCGGGAGGGCCGGGCGTCTACGAGCAGTACTTC.